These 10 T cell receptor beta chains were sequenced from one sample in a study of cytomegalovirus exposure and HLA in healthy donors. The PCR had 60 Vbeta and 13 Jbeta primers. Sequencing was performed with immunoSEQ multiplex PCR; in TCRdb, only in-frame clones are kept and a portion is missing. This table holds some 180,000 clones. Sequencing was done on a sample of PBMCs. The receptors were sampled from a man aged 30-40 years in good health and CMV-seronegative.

Here the CDR3 reads CASSRDSGYVLTF. The CDR3 bases are TGTGCCAGCAGTAGGGACTCGGGTTACGTCCTGACTTTC. The V gene is TRBV2, the J gene TRBJ2-6; D is perhaps TRBD2 (6 bases). Germline loops: CDR1 SNHLY, CDR2 FYNNEI. The CDR3 is 13 residues long. Deletions cut 5 bases from V and 11 bases from J, with 13 bases between.

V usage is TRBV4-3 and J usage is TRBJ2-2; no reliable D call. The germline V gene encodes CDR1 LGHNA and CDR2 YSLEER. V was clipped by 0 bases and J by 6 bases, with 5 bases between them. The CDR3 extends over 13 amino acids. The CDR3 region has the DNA TGCGCCAGCAGCCAAGATCGGGCCGGGGAGCTGTTTTTT. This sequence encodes CASSQDRAGELFF.

For the CDR3, the DNA is TGTGCCAGCAACCCCCCGGCGGCCGGCACTGAAGCTTTCTTT. Amino acid sequence: CASNPPAAGTEAFF. This chain links TRBV9 with TRBJ1-1, with D unresolved. Germline-derived CDR1 and CDR2 are SGDLS and YYNGEE. V lost 6 bases, J lost 4 bases, and 16 bases lay in between. This CDR3 spans 14 amino acids.

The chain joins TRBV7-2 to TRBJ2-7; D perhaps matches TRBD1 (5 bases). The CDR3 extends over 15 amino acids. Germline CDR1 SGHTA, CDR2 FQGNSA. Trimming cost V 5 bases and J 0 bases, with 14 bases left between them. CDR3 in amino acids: CASSPSQASSYEQYF. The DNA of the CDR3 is TGTGCCAGCAGCCCCTCACAGGCTAGCTCCTACGAGCAGTACTTC.

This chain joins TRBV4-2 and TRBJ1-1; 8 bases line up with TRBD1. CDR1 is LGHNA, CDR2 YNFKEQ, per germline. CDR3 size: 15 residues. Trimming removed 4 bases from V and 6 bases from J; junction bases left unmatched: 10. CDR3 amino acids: CASSLRTGQDAEAFF. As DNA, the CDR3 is TGTGCCAGCAGCCTACGGACAGGGCAAGACGCTGAAGCTTTCTTT.

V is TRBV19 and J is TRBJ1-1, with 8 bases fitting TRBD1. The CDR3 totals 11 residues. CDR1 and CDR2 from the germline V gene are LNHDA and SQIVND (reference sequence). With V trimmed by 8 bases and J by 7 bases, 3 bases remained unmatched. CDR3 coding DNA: TGTGCCAGTCGACAGGGGCATGAAGCTTTCTTT. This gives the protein CASRQGHEAFF.

CDR3 sequence: CASRDSVGQNYGYTF. CDR3 DNA: TGTGCCAGTAGAGACTCAGTCGGACAGAACTATGGCTACACCTTC. This chain joins TRBV19 and TRBJ1-2; tentative D call: TRBD1 (6 bases). Germline loops: CDR1 LNHDA, CDR2 SQIVND (reference sequence). The CDR3 extends over 15 amino acids. Trimming took off 6 bases at V and 2 bases at J, with 16 bases between the two ends.

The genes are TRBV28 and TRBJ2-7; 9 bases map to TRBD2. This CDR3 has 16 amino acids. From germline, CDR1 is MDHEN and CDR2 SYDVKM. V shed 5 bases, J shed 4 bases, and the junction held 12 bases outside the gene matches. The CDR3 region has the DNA TGTGCCAGCAGTATAACGAATAGCGGGAGAAGGTACGAGCAGTACTTC. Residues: CASSITNSGRRYEQYF.

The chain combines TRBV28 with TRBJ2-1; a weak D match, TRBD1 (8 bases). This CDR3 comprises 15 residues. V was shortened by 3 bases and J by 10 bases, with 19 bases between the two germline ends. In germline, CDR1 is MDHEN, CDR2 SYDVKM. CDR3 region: CASSLLQGGGEEQFF. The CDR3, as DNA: TGTGCCAGCAGTTTGTTACAGGGGGGAGGGGAAGAGCAGTTCTTC.

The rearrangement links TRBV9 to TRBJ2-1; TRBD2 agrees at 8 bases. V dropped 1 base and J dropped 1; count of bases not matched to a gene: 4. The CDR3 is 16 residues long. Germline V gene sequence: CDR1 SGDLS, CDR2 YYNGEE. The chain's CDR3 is CASSVFPGGSYNEQFF. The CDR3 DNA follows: TGTGCCAGCAGCGTATTTCCGGGAGGGTCCTACAATGAGCAGTTCTTC.